The present entry profiles one TCR beta chain with its context. Its antigen remains unidentified. Conversion of TCR transcripts into cDNA relied on 5'RACE template switching, which added a universal primer site and UMIs. TCRdb independently ran MiXCR on the 5' RACE reads; one entry per CDR3 protein. The sample has over 120,000 distinct CDR3 sequences, under 7% seen once; the top ten hold more than 0.6%. The CDR3 spans 17 residues. Trimming at V came to 3 bases and at J to 15 bases, leaving 21 bases not matched to a gene. The germline V gene has CDR1 SGHDT and CDR2 YYEEEE. The data derive from a study of T cells after yellow fever vaccination. Study-wide background: SMART-Seq v4 Ultra Low Input prepared the low-cell-number fractions. Broader study findings: Only a minor proportion of clonotypes was detected across both CD4 and CD8 compartments. Booster samples showed a return of most primary-vaccination clones (roughly 96% CD4, 80% to 90% CD8).

This material consisted of CD4+ T cells sorted from PBMCs, taken 10 days after the yellow fever booster vaccination. The chain is built from TRBV5-6 and TRBJ2-1; TRBD1 agrees at 10 bases. The clonotype comes from a man between 25 and 39 years old who received the YFV17D yellow fever vaccine. Here the CDR3 reads CASSSGWDRGVWVPSFF. The CDR3 DNA reads TGTGCCAGCAGCTCAGGTTGGGACAGGGGCGTTTGGGTGCCCTCGTTCTTC. Complete variable domain (other parts from reference TRBV5-6 and TRBJ2-1): DAGVTQSPTHLIKTRGQQVTLRCSPKSGHDTVSWYQQALGQGPQFIFQYYEEEERQRGNFPDRFSGHQFPNYSSELNVNALLLGDSALYLCASSSGWDRGVWVPSFFGPGTRLTVL.